These 17 T cell receptor beta chains were all obtained from the same sample, sequenced in a study of T cells after yellow fever vaccination. TCRdb analysed the 5' RACE reads with MiXCR anew, one entry per CDR3 protein. The sample has about 150,000 distinct CDR3 sequences; under 8% are singletons. The source was CD4+ T cells sorted from PBMCs, collected 10 days after the yellow fever booster vaccination. The receptors were sampled from a man between 25 and 39 years old who received the YFV17D yellow fever vaccine.

As DNA, the CDR3 is TGTGCCAGCAGGGACAGCCACTATTCACCCCTCCACTTT. It yields the protein CASRDSHYSPLHF. The chain combines TRBV28 with TRBJ1-6, with D possibly TRBD1 on 6 matching bases. CDR1 is MDHEN, CDR2 SYDVKM, per germline. The CDR3 totals 13 residues. Trimming pared 6 bases from V and 8 bases from J, leaving 11 bases between.

This clonotype was seen ten or more times. The genes are TRBV12-3 or TRBV12-4 and TRBJ2-1; 7 nucleotides agree with TRBD2. The CDR3 length is 15 residues. With V trimmed by 7 bases and J by 1 base, 7 bases remained unmatched. The CDR3 DNA follows: TGTGCCAGCAAAGAGCGGGACGGATCCTACAATGAGCAGTTCTTC. Residues: CASKERDGSYNEQFF.

Only a few counts were recorded for this clonotype. This chain uses TRBV12-3 or TRBV12-4 with TRBJ2-2; D is undetermined. The CDR3 sequence is 17 residues long. Trimming removed 10 bases from V and 0 bases from J, with 21 bases in between. The CDR3 sequence is CATNPSRLLTNTGELFF. CDR3 DNA sequence: TGTGCCACCAATCCGTCTCGACTTTTGACGAACACCGGGGAGCTGTTTTTT.

This clonotype was recorded once. This may come from a read error, since a much larger clone is one base off. The CDR3 sequence is CTTSAPASLDTQYF. The CDR3 nucleotides are TGTACCACCAGTGCCCCTGCGAGTTTGGATACGCAGTATTTT. V is TRBV24-1 and J is TRBJ2-3; the D is unclear. This CDR3 has 14 residues. CDR1 is KGHDR and CDR2 is SFDVKD in the germline V gene.

This clonotype was seen only a few times. This sequence joins TRBV7-2 and TRBJ2-1, with TRBD2 identical over 8 bases. Germline trimming cut 5 bases from V and 7 bases from J; bases unmatched to any gene: 13. The CDR3 is 16 residues long. Germline V gene data show CDR1 as SGHTA and CDR2 as FQGNSA. The CDR3 bases are TGTGCCAGCAGCAAAAAGCGGGAGTTCTCTGGGAATGAGCAGTTCTTC. Protein sequence: CASSKKREFSGNEQFF.

This clonotype was seen many times. The chain carries TRBV9 and TRBJ2-1, with 9 bases matching TRBD2. After removal of 2 bases from V and 6 bases from J, the junction contained 3 bases not matched to a gene. CDR3 length equals 14 residues. Germline CDR1 reads SGDLS; CDR2 reads YYNGEE. CDR3 loop: CASSVLAGRNEQFF. CDR3 bases: TGTGCCAGCAGCGTCCTAGCGGGGCGCAATGAGCAGTTCTTC.

This clonotype was found many times. The chain joins TRBV12-3 or TRBV12-4 to TRBJ2-5, with 13 bases matching TRBD2. The junction had 2 bases not matched to a gene; V was cut back by 3 bases and J by 1 base. The CDR3 has 16 amino acids. The CDR3 DNA follows: TGTGCCAGCAGTTTCTGGACTAGCGGGGGCCAAGAGACCCAGTACTTC. This sequence encodes CASSFWTSGGQETQYF.

In its sample, this clonotype was seen many times. The chain links TRBV5-1 to TRBJ2-2, with TRBD2 identical over 12 bases. The CDR3 extends over 16 amino acids. The junction had 3 bases not matched to a gene; V was cut back by 4 bases and J by 2 bases. Germline values: CDR1 SGHRS, CDR2 YFSETQ. CDR3 loop: CASSSGLAGNTGELFF. The CDR3 nucleotides are TGCGCCAGCAGCAGTGGACTAGCGGGAAACACCGGGGAGCTGTTTTTT.

In this sample, this clonotype turned up a few times. The genes are TRBV18 and TRBJ2-5, with a possible D match to TRBD2 (5 bases). Trimming shortened V by 2 bases and J by 3 bases, and 13 bases separated the two germline ends. The CDR3 runs 15 residues. In germline, CDR1 is KGHSH, CDR2 LQKENI. The CDR3 here is CASSPARGKEETQYF. In DNA, the CDR3 is TGTGCCAGCTCACCAGCTCGGGGAAAGGAAGAGACCCAGTACTTC.

With regard to this clonotype: A much larger clone differs by one base, so this may be a read error. The chain carries TRBV13 and TRBJ2-7, with 7 bases lining up with TRBD2. CDR3 length: 15 residues. V was pared by 6 bases and J by 0 bases, with 8 bases of the junction left unmatched. In germline, CDR1 is PRHDT, CDR2 FYEKMQ (reference sequence). In DNA form, the CDR3 reads TGTGCCAGCAGATTGGCGGGAGTTGACTCCTACGAGCAGTACTTC. This codes for CASRLAGVDSYEQYF.

Many counts were recorded for this clonotype. This chain joins TRBV20-1 and TRBJ2-7; D call uncertain. Germline assignment: CDR1 DFQATT and CDR2 SNEGSKA (reference sequence). Trimming removed 3 bases from V and 0 bases from J, with 6 bases in between. The CDR3 sequence is 12 residues long. CDR3 in DNA: TGCAGTGCTAGGGTCAGCTCCTACGAGCAGTACTTC. Translating it yields CSARVSSYEQYF.

This clonotype has a handful of counts. J is TRBJ2-7 and V is TRBV20-1; D not certain. The germline V gene encodes CDR1 DFQATT and CDR2 SNEGSKA (reference sequence). The CDR3 covers 13 residues. The V end lost 8 bases, the J end lost 2 bases, and 16 bases lay between the germline ends. CDR3 coding DNA: TGCAGTCCCAGGTCAGAAGGAACCTACGAGCAGTACTTC. Protein: CSPRSEGTYEQYF.

This clonotype has at least ten counts. The chain combines TRBV19 with TRBJ2-1; D is unresolved. The CDR3 loop spans 15 amino acids. V lost 2 bases to trimming and J lost 2 bases, with 10 bases between them. Germline CDR1 is LNHDA and CDR2 is SQIVND (reference sequence). CDR3 in amino acids: CASSISLLTYNEQFF. The CDR3 region has the DNA TGTGCCAGTAGTATAAGTCTGCTAACCTACAATGAGCAGTTCTTC.

Ten or more counts support this clonotype. The chain uses TRBV6-5 and TRBJ2-2; 11 bases map to TRBD2. From germline, CDR1 is MNHEY and CDR2 SVGAGI. CDR3 size: 21 residues. The junction had 23 bases not matched to a gene; V was cut back by 7 bases and J by 4 bases. In DNA, the CDR3 is TGTGCCAGCAATCCACAGGGACTATGGACTAGCGGGTTCTCCACCACCGGGGAGCTGTTTTTT. The encoded protein is CASNPQGLWTSGFSTTGELFF.

This clonotype was detected ten times or more. CDR3 in DNA: TGCAGCGTTGGAGGACAGTTCGACGAAAAACTGTTTTTT. Encoded protein: CSVGGQFDEKLFF. V is TRBV29-1 and J is TRBJ1-4, with D possibly TRBD1 on 6 matching bases. V was pared by 4 bases and J by 8 bases, with 14 bases between. This CDR3 contains 13 residues. Per the germline V gene, CDR1 is SQVTM and CDR2 is ANQGSEA. Drawing the rest from reference TRBV29-1 and TRBJ1-4, the complete variable domain is SAVISQKPSRDICQRGTSLTIQCQVDSQVTMMFWYRQQPGQSLTLIATANQGSEATYESGFVIDKFPISRPNLTFSTLTVSNMSPEDSSIYLCSVGGQFDEKLFFGSGTQLSVL.

This clonotype showed up just a few times. The J gene is TRBJ2-1, the V gene TRBV7-3, with D possibly TRBD2 on 6 matching bases. The germline V gene encodes CDR1 SGHTA and CDR2 FQGTGA. Trimming took off 1 base at V and 8 bases at J, with 12 bases between the two ends. The CDR3 has 14 amino acids. CDR3 bases: TGTGCCAGCAGCTTAAGCGGGATGGCCGATGAGCAGTTCTTC. Its translation: CASSLSGMADEQFF.

The chain recombines TRBV7-6 with TRBJ2-7; 8 bases are a match to TRBD1. Trimming at V came to 1 base and at J to 7 bases, leaving 9 bases not matched to a gene. Germline CDR1 SGHVS, CDR2 FNYEAQ. The CDR3 runs 15 residues. Here the CDR3 reads CASSLGQGHTGEQYF. CDR3 sequence (DNA): TGTGCCAGCAGCTTAGGACAGGGGCACACGGGAGAGCAGTACTTC. Full variable domain (remainder filled in from reference TRBV7-6 and TRBJ2-7): GAGVSQSPRYKVTKRGQDVALRCDPISGHVSLYWYRQALGQGPEFLTYFNYEAQQDKSGLPNDRFSAERPEGSISTLTIQRTEQRDSAMYRCASSLGQGHTGEQYFGPGTRLTVT.